These 23 T cell receptor beta chains were all obtained from the same sample, sequenced in a study of early T cells in non-severe SARS-CoV-2 infection. TCRdb ran MiXCR on the 5' RACE reads and lists one entry per CDR3 protein. The sample yields fewer than 55,000 distinct CDR3 sequences, 4% to 4.5% seen once. The source material was whole blood. The receptors come from an adult who was a healthcare worker with PCR-confirmed SARS-CoV-2 infection or an uninfected control (not recorded which).

The chain couples TRBV12-3 or TRBV12-4 to TRBJ2-3; 7 positions agree with TRBD1. The CDR3 spans 18 residues. Losses at the gene ends were 8 bases for V and 6 bases for J; bases not matched to a gene: 23. Here the CDR3 reads CASRGQWAEEYKADTQYF. The CDR3 coding sequence is TGTGCCAGCCGGGGACAGTGGGCGGAGGAATACAAGGCCGATACGCAGTATTTT.

This clonotype was picked up many times. This chain joins TRBV7-2 and TRBJ2-3; D is uncertain. The germline V gene has CDR1 SGHTA and CDR2 FQGNSA. The CDR3 consists of 15 residues. V dropped 2 bases and J dropped 1 base, with 10 bases sitting between them. As DNA, the CDR3 is TGTGCCAGCAGCTTAAGTCTGACTCGCACAGATACGCAGTATTTT. Translating it yields CASSLSLTRTDTQYF.

This clonotype came up many times. This chain uses TRBV19 with TRBJ2-7; maybe TRBD2 (7 bases). The germline V gene has CDR1 LNHDA and CDR2 SQIVND (reference sequence). This CDR3 has 12 amino acids. In nucleotides, the CDR3 is TGTAACGCGGGGGCACGGTCCTACGAGCAGTACTTC. The encoded protein is CNAGARSYEQYF.

This clonotype was seen repeatedly, ten times or more. CDR3 region: CASSQVTGELFF. The CDR3, as DNA: TGTGCCAGCAGCCAAGTTACCGGGGAGCTGTTTTTT. The chain joins TRBV3-1 to TRBJ2-2; D gene ambiguous. This CDR3 is 12 amino acids long. Germline V lookup: CDR1 LGHDT, CDR2 YNNKEL (reference sequence). Trimming cost V 1 base and J 5 bases, with 2 bases left between them.

The table lists this clonotype with many counts. The V and J genes are TRBV19 and TRBJ2-3; 7 bases align to TRBD2. Germline V gene lookup returns CDR1 LNHDA and CDR2 SQIVND (reference sequence). V gave up 9 bases and J gave up 4 bases; unmatched junction bases: 7. The CDR3 has 13 amino acids. Here the CDR3 reads CASGGTRADTQYF. CDR3 nucleotides: TGTGCCAGCGGGGGGACGCGGGCAGATACGCAGTATTTT.

The table lists this clonotype with a few counts. The rearrangement uses TRBV4-1 and TRBJ2-3, with 7 nucleotides matching TRBD2. Germline V lookup: CDR1 MGHRA, CDR2 YSYEKL. V was clipped by 4 bases and J by 2 bases; unmatched bases: 9. CDR3 length equals 16 residues. CDR3 amino acids: CASSPGEAGNTDTQYF. DNA for the CDR3: TGCGCCAGCAGCCCCGGGGAAGCGGGAAACACAGATACGCAGTATTTT.

This clonotype came up many times. J is TRBJ2-1 and V is TRBV11-2; either TRBD1 or TRBD2 may fit D (5 bases each). V dropped 3 bases and J dropped 2 bases, with 14 bases sitting between them. The CDR3 is 16 residues long. CDR1 is SGHAT, CDR2 FQNNGV, per germline. CDR3 in amino acids: CASSLVGDLTYNEQFF. In DNA, the CDR3 is TGTGCCAGCAGCTTGGTCGGGGACCTCACCTACAATGAGCAGTTCTTC.

This clonotype was seen only a few times. CDR3 sequence reads: CAAGQGYYEQYF. For the CDR3, the DNA is TGTGCCGCAGGACAGGGGTACTACGAGCAGTACTTC. The rearrangement joins TRBV30 to TRBJ2-7; the match to TRBD1 covers 9 bases. The CDR3 runs to 12 residues. Germline CDR1 is GTSNPN and CDR2 is SVGIG (reference sequence). Trimming at V came to 8 bases and at J to 3 bases, leaving 5 bases not matched to a gene.

This clonotype was counted many times. The rearrangement joins TRBV2 to TRBJ2-2; D tentatively fits TRBD1 or TRBD2 (5 bases each). Trimming cost V 7 bases and J 4 bases, with 10 bases left between them. The CDR3 is 13 residues long. CDR1 is SNHLY and CDR2 is FYNNEI in the germline V gene. DNA of the CDR3: TGTGCCAGCACCGGGACCACCACCGGGGAGCTGTTTTTT. This gives the protein CASTGTTTGELFF.

The rearrangement links TRBV6-2 or TRBV6-3 to TRBJ2-1, with D unclear. V lost 1 base and J lost 0, with 7 bases in between. The CDR3 totals 15 residues. In germline, CDR1 is MNHEY, CDR2 SVGEGT. The CDR3 sequence is CASSYWGSSYNEQFF. The CDR3 coding sequence is TGTGCCAGCAGTTACTGGGGTAGCTCCTACAATGAGCAGTTCTTC.

This clonotype was seen many times. This rearrangement joins TRBV27 to TRBJ1-3, with D hard to call. V was pared by 3 bases and J by 0 bases, with 9 bases between. The CDR3 covers 15 residues. Germline loops: CDR1 MNHEY, CDR2 SMNVEV (reference sequence). CDR3 region: CASSLSGYSGNTIYF. DNA for the CDR3: TGTGCCAGCAGTTTGTCGGGGTACTCTGGAAACACCATATATTTT.

This clonotype has ten or more counts. This chain links TRBV7-9 with TRBJ2-3, with D possibly TRBD2 on 5 matching bases. The germline gives CDR1 SEHNR, CDR2 FQNEAQ (reference sequence). V shed 4 bases and J shed 0 bases, with 11 bases lying between them. CDR3 length: 15 amino acids. The CDR3 DNA reads TGTGCCAGCAGCTCGGACTCGAGGAGCACAGATACGCAGTATTTT. The encoded protein is CASSSDSRSTDTQYF.

This clonotype showed up many times. CDR3 sequence: CASSFGGMETQYF. CDR3 DNA: TGTGCCAGCAGTTTCGGGGGGATGGAGACCCAGTACTTC. The V and J genes are TRBV27 and TRBJ2-5, with TRBD2 matching 7 bases. Trimming cost V 3 bases and J 5 bases; bases outside gene matches: 3. The CDR3 loop spans 13 amino acids. CDR1 and CDR2 (germline): MNHEY, SMNVEV (reference sequence).

Ten or more counts support this clonotype. The rearrangement links TRBV7-9 to TRBJ2-7; 9 bases match TRBD1. J was trimmed by 3 bases and V by 6 bases; bases with no gene match: 3. Germline assignment: CDR1 SEHNR and CDR2 FQNEAQ (reference sequence). The CDR3 runs to 13 residues. The CDR3 DNA sequence: TGTGCCAGCAGTACAGGGGGCCGCTACGAGCAGTACTTC. It translates to CASSTGGRYEQYF.

This clonotype was seen ten or more times. The chain couples TRBV5-5 to TRBJ2-2; TRBD2 aligns across 7 bases. CDR1 and CDR2 (germline): SGHKS, YYEKEE (reference sequence). The trim removed 2 bases at V and 3 bases at J, leaving 4 bases unmatched. This CDR3 has 15 amino acids. The CDR3 DNA sequence: TGTGCCAGCAGCTTCGGGGGGAGGTACACCGGGGAGCTGTTTTTT. This sequence encodes CASSFGGRYTGELFF. The whole variable domain, remainder taken from reference TRBV5-5 and TRBJ2-2, is DAGVTQSPTHLIKTRGQQVTLRCSPISGHKSVSWYQQVLGQGPQFIFQYYEKEERGRGNFPDRFSARQFPNYSSELNVNALLLGDSALYLCASSFGGRYTGELFFGEGSRLTVL.

In its sample, this clonotype was seen many times. V is TRBV20-1 and J is TRBJ2-1; maybe TRBD2 (6 bases). Germline V gene lookup returns CDR1 DFQATT and CDR2 SNEGSKA (reference sequence). The length of the CDR3 is 15 residues. V was trimmed by 5 bases and J by 10 bases, leaving 24 bases between them. CDR3 amino acids: CSALLRGLPGYEQFF. CDR3 in DNA: TGCAGTGCTCTCTTGCGGGGACTTCCAGGGTACGAGCAGTTCTTC.

This clonotype was seen at least ten times. The chain links TRBV3-1 to TRBJ1-1; no firm D call. The CDR3 is 14 residues long. V was pared by 4 bases and J by 5 bases, with 14 bases between. The germline CDR1 and CDR2 sequences are LGHDT and YNNKEL (reference sequence). For the CDR3, the DNA is TGTGCCAGCAGCCCAAGATCGGGCGCGACTGAAGCTTTCTTT. As protein: CASSPRSGATEAFF.

This clonotype was detected a few times. This chain joins TRBV4-1 and TRBJ1-6; no clear D gene. Germline-derived CDR1 and CDR2 are MGHRA and YSYEKL. V lost 0 bases and J lost 0, with 12 bases in between. This CDR3 has 18 residues. In nucleotides, the CDR3 is TGCGCCAGCAGCCAAGATAGAAAGGTCCTCTCCTATAATTCACCCCTCCACTTT. Its protein product is CASSQDRKVLSYNSPLHF.

This clonotype was recorded at least ten times. The J gene is TRBJ2-7, the V gene TRBV11-2; perhaps TRBD1 as D (5 bases). This CDR3 region has 13 residues. CDR1 and CDR2 from the germline V gene are SGHAT and FQNNGV. Deletions cut 9 bases from V and 4 bases from J, with 16 bases between. CDR3 sequence (DNA): TGTGCCAGTACGACAAGGGGTATTTACGAGCAGTACTTC. It encodes CASTTRGIYEQYF.

Concerning this clonotype: This may be a read error, as it is one base from a much larger clone. The V and J genes are TRBV6-2 or TRBV6-3 and TRBJ2-7; a weak D match, TRBD2 (6 bases). This CDR3 is built from 15 residues. CDR1 and CDR2 from the germline V gene are MNHEY and SVGEGT. CDR3 sequence reads: CASSPLAQVDYGQYF. The DNA for the CDR3 is TGTGCCAGCAGCCCACTGGCCCAGGTGGACTACGGGCAGTACTTC.

Many counts were recorded for this clonotype. This chain joins TRBV12-3 or TRBV12-4 and TRBJ2-5; 7 bases agree with TRBD1. V shed 4 bases and J 5 bases; nucleotides not matched to a gene: 7. The CDR3 extends over 14 amino acids. The CDR3 loop reads CASSSDRAGETQYF. The CDR3, as DNA: TGTGCCAGCAGTTCCGACAGGGCAGGGGAGACCCAGTACTTC.

The chain joins TRBV4-1 to TRBJ2-7; D perhaps matches TRBD2 (5 bases). Trimming removed 0 bases from V and 3 bases from J, with 12 bases in between. CDR3 size: 15 residues. CDR1 is MGHRA and CDR2 is YSYEKL in the germline V gene. The CDR3 protein is CASSQDPAGGYEQYF. CDR3 in DNA: TGCGCCAGCAGCCAAGATCCTGCGGGCGGCTACGAGCAGTACTTC.

Many counts were recorded for this clonotype. V is TRBV7-9 and J is TRBJ2-7, with D perhaps TRBD1 or TRBD2 (5 bases each). The CDR3 extends over 14 amino acids. V was clipped by 3 bases and J by 0 bases, with 9 bases between them. In germline, CDR1 is SEHNR, CDR2 FQNEAQ (reference sequence). CDR3 residues: CASSFAGTSYEQYF. The CDR3 DNA reads as TGTGCCAGCAGCTTCGCAGGGACCTCCTACGAGCAGTACTTC.